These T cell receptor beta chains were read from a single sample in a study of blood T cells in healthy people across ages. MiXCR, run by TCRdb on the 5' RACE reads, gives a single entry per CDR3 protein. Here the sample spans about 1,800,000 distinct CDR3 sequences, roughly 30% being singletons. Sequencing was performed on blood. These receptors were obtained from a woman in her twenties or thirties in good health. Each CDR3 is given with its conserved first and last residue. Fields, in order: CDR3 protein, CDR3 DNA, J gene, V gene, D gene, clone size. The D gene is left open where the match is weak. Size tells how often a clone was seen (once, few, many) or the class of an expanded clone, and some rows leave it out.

cdr3_aa: CSVDLQRNEQFF
cdr3_nt: TGCAGCGTTGACTTACAACGGAATGAGCAGTTCTTC
j_call: TRBJ2-1
v_call: TRBV29-1
d_call: NA
clone_size: NA

cdr3_aa: CASSQDLGEPEKLFF
cdr3_nt: TGTGCCAGCAGCCAAGATCTCGGCGAGCCGGAAAAACTGTTTTTT
j_call: TRBJ1-4
v_call: TRBV3-1
d_call: NA
clone_size: few

cdr3_aa: CSARGLAGDTKNIQYF
cdr3_nt: TGCAGTGCTAGAGGACTAGCGGGGGATACCAAAAACATTCAGTACTTC
j_call: TRBJ2-4
v_call: TRBV20-1
d_call: TRBD2
clone_size: NA

cdr3_aa: CASSQQGAQDGYTF
cdr3_nt: TGCGCCAGCAGCCAGCAGGGGGCGCAGGATGGCTACACCTTC
j_call: TRBJ1-2
v_call: TRBV4-1
d_call: TRBD1
clone_size: NA

cdr3_aa: CAGNLVSATNEKLFF
cdr3_nt: TGTGCCGGCAACCTGGTCTCGGCAACTAATGAAAAACTGTTTTTT
j_call: TRBJ1-4
v_call: TRBV7-9
d_call: NA
clone_size: NA

cdr3_aa: CASRDRWDTSYEQYF
cdr3_nt: TGTGCCAGCAGGGACCGGTGGGACACCTCCTACGAGCAGTACTTC
j_call: TRBJ2-7
v_call: TRBV6-2/TRBV6-3
d_call: NA
clone_size: few

cdr3_aa: CASSPYFSGTDTQYF
cdr3_nt: TGTGCCAGCAGCCCTTACTTCTCCGGCACAGATACGCAGTATTTT
j_call: TRBJ2-3
v_call: TRBV7-2
d_call: NA
clone_size: few

cdr3_aa: CASGQGTSGRTGTGELFF
cdr3_nt: TGTGCCAGCGGCCAAGGGACTAGCGGGAGGACGGGCACCGGGGAGCTGTTTTTT
j_call: TRBJ2-2
v_call: TRBV11-2
d_call: TRBD2
clone_size: NA

cdr3_aa: CATGTSGRTDTQYF
cdr3_nt: TGTGCCACCGGGACTAGCGGGAGAACAGATACGCAGTATTTT
j_call: TRBJ2-3
v_call: TRBV7-9
d_call: TRBD2
clone_size: few

cdr3_aa: CASSYLDRGLSEAFF
cdr3_nt: TGTGCCAGCAGTTACCTGGACAGGGGGCTCTCTGAAGCTTTCTTT
j_call: TRBJ1-1
v_call: TRBV6-6
d_call: TRBD1
clone_size: NA

cdr3_aa: CSARETVTDTQYF
cdr3_nt: TGCAGTGCTAGAGAGACAGTCACAGATACGCAGTATTTT
j_call: TRBJ2-3
v_call: TRBV20-1
d_call: NA
clone_size: NA

cdr3_aa: CASTTSSGSSLTDTQYF
cdr3_nt: TGTGCCAGCACCACCTCTAGCGGGAGCTCCCTCACAGATACGCAGTATTTT
j_call: TRBJ2-3
v_call: TRBV12-3/TRBV12-4
d_call: TRBD2
clone_size: few

cdr3_aa: CASRQGYSGNTIYF
cdr3_nt: TGTGCCAGCCGACAGGGCTACTCTGGAAACACCATATATTTT
j_call: TRBJ1-3
v_call: TRBV6-1
d_call: TRBD1
clone_size: NA

cdr3_aa: CAWSAKDTQYF
cdr3_nt: TGTGCCTGGAGTGCGAAAGATACGCAGTATTTT
j_call: TRBJ2-3
v_call: TRBV30
d_call: NA
clone_size: NA

cdr3_aa: CSAPAGDLNYGYTF
cdr3_nt: TGCAGTGCACCCGCGGGGGACCTAAACTATGGCTACACCTTC
j_call: TRBJ1-2
v_call: TRBV20-1
d_call: NA
clone_size: many

cdr3_aa: CASRPRTGADEKLFF
cdr3_nt: TGTGCCAGTAGGCCGCGGACAGGGGCCGACGAAAAACTGTTTTTT
j_call: TRBJ1-4
v_call: TRBV19
d_call: TRBD1
clone_size: NA

cdr3_aa: CATSDDRDLADTQYF
cdr3_nt: TGTGCCACCAGTGATGACAGGGACCTCGCAGATACGCAGTATTTT
j_call: TRBJ2-3
v_call: TRBV24-1
d_call: TRBD1
clone_size: few

cdr3_aa: CASSQSTTDTQYF
cdr3_nt: TGTGCCAGCAGCCAATCGACCACAGATACGCAGTATTTT
j_call: TRBJ2-3
v_call: TRBV7-9
d_call: NA
clone_size: few

cdr3_aa: CAWSTGNSYEQYF
cdr3_nt: TGTGCCTGGAGTACCGGGAACTCCTACGAGCAGTACTTC
j_call: TRBJ2-7
v_call: TRBV30
d_call: NA
clone_size: NA

cdr3_aa: CASSLLPGHLNTEAFF
cdr3_nt: TGTGCCAGCAGCTTGCTCCCGGGACACCTGAACACTGAAGCTTTCTTT
j_call: TRBJ1-1
v_call: TRBV11-2
d_call: NA
clone_size: NA

cdr3_aa: CSARDRAKGDTQYF
cdr3_nt: TGCAGTGCTAGAGACAGGGCAAAGGGAGATACGCAGTATTTT
j_call: TRBJ2-3
v_call: TRBV20-1
d_call: NA
clone_size: few

cdr3_aa: CASKAYSSNQPQHF
cdr3_nt: TGTGCCAGCAAGGCTTACAGTAGCAATCAGCCCCAGCATTTT
j_call: TRBJ1-5
v_call: TRBV2
d_call: NA
clone_size: NA

cdr3_aa: CASSIRKDSNQPQHF
cdr3_nt: TGTGCCAGTAGTATTAGAAAGGATAGCAATCAGCCCCAGCATTTT
j_call: TRBJ1-5
v_call: TRBV19
d_call: NA
clone_size: NA

cdr3_aa: CASSASAGVTGELFF
cdr3_nt: TGTGCCAGCAGCGCCTCGGCGGGAGTCACCGGGGAGCTGTTTTTT
j_call: TRBJ2-2
v_call: TRBV5-6
d_call: TRBD2
clone_size: NA

cdr3_aa: CASSENLVGETQYF
cdr3_nt: TGTGCCAGCAGCGAAAACCTGGTAGGAGAGACCCAGTACTTC
j_call: TRBJ2-5
v_call: TRBV12-3/TRBV12-4
d_call: NA
clone_size: many

cdr3_aa: CASSNGPFLGGNEQYF
cdr3_nt: TGCGCCAGCAGCAACGGACCTTTTCTGGGAGGGAACGAGCAGTACTTC
j_call: TRBJ2-7
v_call: TRBV5-1
d_call: TRBD2
clone_size: NA

cdr3_aa: CASGGRQGRSQPQHF
cdr3_nt: TGTGCCAGCGGGGGCAGACAGGGAAGGAGTCAGCCCCAGCATTTT
j_call: TRBJ1-5
v_call: TRBV2
d_call: TRBD1
clone_size: few

cdr3_aa: CSATGDTETQYF
cdr3_nt: TGCAGTGCTACGGGGGACACGGAGACCCAGTACTTC
j_call: TRBJ2-5
v_call: TRBV20-1
d_call: NA
clone_size: many

cdr3_aa: CASSVGLAGGPGEETQYF
cdr3_nt: TGTGCCAGCAGCGTAGGACTAGCGGGGGGGCCGGGGGAGGAGACCCAGTACTTC
j_call: TRBJ2-5
v_call: TRBV9
d_call: TRBD2
clone_size: many

cdr3_aa: CASSLGRGVSYEQYF
cdr3_nt: TGTGCCAGCAGCTTGGGGCGGGGGGTCTCCTACGAGCAGTACTTC
j_call: TRBJ2-7
v_call: TRBV7-2
d_call: TRBD2
clone_size: many

cdr3_aa: CSARDPGLRAYQETQYF
cdr3_nt: TGCAGTGCTAGAGATCCGGGGTTACGGGCCTACCAAGAGACCCAGTACTTC
j_call: TRBJ2-5
v_call: TRBV20-1
d_call: NA
clone_size: few

cdr3_aa: CVSSVEGGLAGVTYEQYF
cdr3_nt: TGTGTCAGCAGCGTAGAGGGAGGACTAGCGGGGGTGACATACGAGCAGTACTTC
j_call: TRBJ2-7
v_call: TRBV9
d_call: TRBD2
clone_size: once

cdr3_aa: CASRPRQGNEKLFF
cdr3_nt: TGTGCCAGCAGGCCGCGACAGGGCAACGAAAAACTGTTTTTT
j_call: TRBJ1-4
v_call: TRBV2
d_call: TRBD1
clone_size: NA

cdr3_aa: CSAANQDRDSYKQYF
cdr3_nt: TGCAGTGCCGCGAATCAGGACAGGGACTCCTACAAGCAGTACTTC
j_call: TRBJ2-7
v_call: TRBV20-1
d_call: TRBD1
clone_size: few

cdr3_aa: CATGRQGQPQHF
cdr3_nt: TGTGCCACGGGAAGACAGGGTCAGCCCCAGCATTTT
j_call: TRBJ1-5
v_call: TRBV27
d_call: TRBD1
clone_size: NA

cdr3_aa: CASSLRTGSSYNEQYF
cdr3_nt: TGTGCCAGCAGCCTGAGGACAGGTAGCTCCTACAATGAGCAGTACTTC
j_call: TRBJ2-7
v_call: TRBV11-2
d_call: TRBD1
clone_size: NA

cdr3_aa: CSARDPGTSGRETQYF
cdr3_nt: TGCAGTGCTAGAGACCCCGGGACTAGCGGGAGGGAGACCCAGTACTTC
j_call: TRBJ2-5
v_call: TRBV20-1
d_call: TRBD2
clone_size: NA

cdr3_aa: CASSFSASTNEKLFF
cdr3_nt: TGTGCCAGCAGCTTTTCAGCCTCAACTAATGAAAAACTGTTTTTT
j_call: TRBJ1-4
v_call: TRBV7-9
d_call: NA
clone_size: few

cdr3_aa: CASSSRMRETQYF
cdr3_nt: TGTGCCAGCAGTTCCCGGATGCGGGAGACCCAGTACTTC
j_call: TRBJ2-5
v_call: TRBV12-3/TRBV12-4
d_call: NA
clone_size: many

cdr3_aa: CSSQRETGETQYF
cdr3_nt: TGCAGTTCTCAGAGGGAGACGGGAGAGACCCAGTACTTC
j_call: TRBJ2-5
v_call: TRBV20-1
d_call: NA
clone_size: NA

cdr3_aa: CASGVGGPADEQYF
cdr3_nt: TGCGCCAGCGGAGTTGGGGGGCCGGCCGACGAGCAGTACTTC
j_call: TRBJ2-7
v_call: TRBV5-1
d_call: NA
clone_size: NA

cdr3_aa: CTSSLYDRDVGTQYF
cdr3_nt: TGCACCAGCAGCCTATACGACAGGGATGTGGGGACCCAGTACTTC
j_call: TRBJ2-5
v_call: TRBV5-1
d_call: TRBD1
clone_size: NA

cdr3_aa: CASSASNIRSSEQYF
cdr3_nt: TGTGCCAGCAGTGCATCTAACATTCGAAGCAGCGAGCAGTACTTC
j_call: TRBJ2-7
v_call: TRBV2
d_call: NA
clone_size: NA

cdr3_aa: CASSLARQRETQYF
cdr3_nt: TGTGCCAGCAGTTTAGCGCGACAGCGTGAGACGCAGTATTTT
j_call: TRBJ2-3
v_call: TRBV12-3/TRBV12-4
d_call: NA
clone_size: many